This T cell receptor beta chain stems from a study of blood T cell repertoires in COVID-19. For the study at large: The United States, Italy and Spain were the sources of the acute and convalescent COVID-19 samples.

Clones were sequenced by immunoSEQ multiplex PCR, and TCRdb holds only the in-frame ones, with some missing. Among a few hundred thousand clones listed, roughly 90% were seen once. The V end was cut by 8 bases, the J end by 0 bases, with 14 bases between. Germline CDR1 is SNHLY and CDR2 is FYNNEI. This CDR3 has 14 amino acids. This TCR was sampled from a woman aged 30 to 39 who had recovered from COVID-19. V usage is TRBV2 and J usage is TRBJ2-7; D is possibly TRBD2 (6 bases). Sequencing input: PBMCs or T cells enriched from blood (not recorded which). The CDR3 DNA is TGTGCCAGCGCTGGGTCTAGCGTCTCCTACGAGCAGTACTTC. Amino acid sequence: CASAGSSVSYEQYF.